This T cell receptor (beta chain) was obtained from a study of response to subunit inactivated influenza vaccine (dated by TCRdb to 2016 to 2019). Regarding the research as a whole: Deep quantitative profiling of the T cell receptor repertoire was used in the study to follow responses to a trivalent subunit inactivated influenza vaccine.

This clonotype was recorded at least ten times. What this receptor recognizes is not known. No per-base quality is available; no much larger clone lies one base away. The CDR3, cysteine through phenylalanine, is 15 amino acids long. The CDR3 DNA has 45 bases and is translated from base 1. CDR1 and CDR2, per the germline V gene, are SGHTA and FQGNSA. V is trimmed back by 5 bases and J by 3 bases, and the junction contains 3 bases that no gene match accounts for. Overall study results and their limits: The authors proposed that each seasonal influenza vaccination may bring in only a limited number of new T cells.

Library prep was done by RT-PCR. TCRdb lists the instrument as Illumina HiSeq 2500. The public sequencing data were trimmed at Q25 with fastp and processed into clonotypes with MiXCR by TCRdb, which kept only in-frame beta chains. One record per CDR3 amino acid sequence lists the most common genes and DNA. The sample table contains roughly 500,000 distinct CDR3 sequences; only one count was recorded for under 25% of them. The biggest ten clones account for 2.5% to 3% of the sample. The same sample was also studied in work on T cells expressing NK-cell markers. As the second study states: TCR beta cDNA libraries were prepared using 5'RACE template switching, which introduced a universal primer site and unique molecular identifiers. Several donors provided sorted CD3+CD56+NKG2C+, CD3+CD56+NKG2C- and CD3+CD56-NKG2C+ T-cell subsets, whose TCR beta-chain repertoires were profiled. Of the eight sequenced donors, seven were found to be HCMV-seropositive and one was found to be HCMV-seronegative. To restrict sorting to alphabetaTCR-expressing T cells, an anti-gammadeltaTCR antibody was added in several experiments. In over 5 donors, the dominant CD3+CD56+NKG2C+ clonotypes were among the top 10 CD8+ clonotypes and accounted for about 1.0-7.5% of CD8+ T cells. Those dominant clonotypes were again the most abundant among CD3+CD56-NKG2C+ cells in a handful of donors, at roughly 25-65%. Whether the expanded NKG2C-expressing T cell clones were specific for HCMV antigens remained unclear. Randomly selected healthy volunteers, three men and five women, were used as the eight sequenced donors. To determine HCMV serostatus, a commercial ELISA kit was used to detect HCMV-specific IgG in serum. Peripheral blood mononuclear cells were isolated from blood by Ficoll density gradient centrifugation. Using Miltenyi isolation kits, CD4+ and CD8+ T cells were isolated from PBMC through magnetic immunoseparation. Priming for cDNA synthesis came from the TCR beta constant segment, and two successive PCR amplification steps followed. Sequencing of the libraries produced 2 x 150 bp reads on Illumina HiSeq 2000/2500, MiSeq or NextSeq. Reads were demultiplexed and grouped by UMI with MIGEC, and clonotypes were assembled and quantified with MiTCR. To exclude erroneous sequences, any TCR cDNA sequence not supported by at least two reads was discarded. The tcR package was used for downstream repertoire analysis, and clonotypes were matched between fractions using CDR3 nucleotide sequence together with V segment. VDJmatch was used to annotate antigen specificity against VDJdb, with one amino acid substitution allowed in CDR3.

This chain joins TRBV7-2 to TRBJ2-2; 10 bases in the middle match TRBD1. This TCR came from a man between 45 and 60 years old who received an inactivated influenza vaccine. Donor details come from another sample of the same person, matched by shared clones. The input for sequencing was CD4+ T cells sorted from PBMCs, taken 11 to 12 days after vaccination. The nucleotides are TGTGCCAGCAGCGGGGACAGGGGTTACACCGGGGAGCTGTTTTTT. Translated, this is CASSGDRGYTGELFF.